This TCR beta chain emerged from a study of CD8+ T cells in alopecia areata. Study in general: In an open-label trial, patients got 5 to 10 mg tofacitinib twice daily. For 6 to 18 months, tofacitinib was taken, and 6 months off drug followed.

RNA extraction and reverse transcription yielded cDNA as sequencing template. Profiling relied on immunoSEQ multiplex PCR, and the TCRdb table lists in-frame clones only, not all of them. The repertoire holds approximately 210,000 clones, with about three fifths as singletons. Of note for this clone: Its matching antigen is unknown.

General observations from the study: Lesional scalp displayed greater clonality than normal scalp, most notably in alopecia totalis/universalis. Tofacitinib significantly lowered scalp clonality and expanded CD8+ clones among the top 100.

CDR1 is SQVTM, CDR2 ANQGSEA, per germline. V lost 6 bases and J lost 6; bases outside the gene matches: 9. This CDR3 has 13 residues. Treatment described: oral pan-JAK inhibitor, 5-10 mg twice daily. The specimen comprised CD4+ T cells sorted from blood, sampled at week 4, from a patient treated with tofacitinib. The receptor was isolated from a human donor with alopecia areata. The chain combines TRBV29-1 with TRBJ1-2; 8 bases are a match to TRBD1. The CDR3, as DNA: TGCAGCGTAGCACGACAGGGGTCAGATGGCTACACCTTC. As protein: CSVARQGSDGYTF.